This TCR beta chain was identified during a study of blood T cell repertoires in COVID-19 (dated by TCRdb to the early 2020s). A note on the overall study: Samples covering the acute and convalescent phases of COVID-19 were provided by collaborators in the United States, Italy and Spain. The material from the prospective study consisted of cDNA or gDNA derived from T cells, B-cell-depleted T cells, or PBMCs. Samples were obtained from the ongoing ImmuneRACE study (first 160 participants) and from 1,254 subjects provided by 6 global collaborators. Subjects who had been exposed to COVID-19, were actively infected with it, or had recovered from it provided the deeply sampled blood TCRbeta repertoires that made up the dataset. A de-identified subject ID, COVID-19 status, age in years and sex were almost always included in the sample metadata. A freely available public database, intended as a resource for researchers studying the immune response to SARS-CoV-2, is where the repertoires were released. Where HLA class I and class II types were available, the types were taken from metadata supplied by the sample provider, not from assay-based typing.

CDR1 and CDR2, looked up from the germline V gene (reference sequence), are GTSNPN and SVGIG. The CDR3 runs 12 residues from the cysteine to the phenylalanine. Just the 36-base CDR3 DNA is kept, in frame starting at base 1. Cut back by 2 bases and 7 bases, the V and J ends lie 11 bases apart. The immunoSEQ Assay, a bias-controlled multiplex PCR, was used to amplify TCRbeta CDR3 regions from genomic DNA. The study's own analysis went as follows. Nucleated cell counts per sample were estimated from amplification of reference gene primers within the assay. Sequence reads were collapsed and filtered to measure the absolute abundance of every unique TCRbeta CDR3 rearrangement. For each sample, productive Simpson clonality was calculated as the square root of Simpson's diversity index across productive rearrangements. TCRdb took over this immuneACCESS table, retaining in-frame rearrangements with V and J assigned. Such tables are incomplete; in checked studies, under half of the missing clones stem from an unresolved V gene, and the remainder is unexplained. V and J calls and clone size are those listed in that table; D and trimming were worked out from the DNA. The sample table records about 87,000 clones; 86% of these occur just once. More than 25% of the sample comes from the top ten.

On the study overall, not on this receptor specifically: Clinical and demographic metadata were provided uncurated, with the amount varying by source and participant.

The collaborating institutions used their own protocols to collect whole blood in K2EDTA tubes. Collaborator samples were shipped for TCRbeta analysis as frozen whole blood, isolated PBMCs, or DNA extracted from either sample type. About this clone: Its antigen has not been determined. It has no much larger one-base neighbor in the sample; base qualities were not kept.

In this chain, TRBV30 is recombined with TRBJ1-2; a confident D gene designation cannot be given. The sequencing input was peripheral blood. This receptor was taken from a human donor in a cohort sampled during active COVID-19. The DNA sequence follows: TGTGCCTGGAGTTTGGTATCGGGTGGCTACACCTTC. This translates into CAWSLVSGGYTF.